The clone carrying this T cell receptor beta chain was observed a single time. Its antigen is currently unknown. At one boundary the junction diverges from the germline segment, which might be a read error. At the DNA level, this CDR3 is encoded by other sequences in the same sample as well. The sample originates from a study of cytomegalovirus exposure and HLA in healthy donors. The overall study: Of the donors genotyped, several hundred in all, 81% fell in the Caucasian-associated ancestry cluster.

CDR1 and CDR2 from the germline V gene are LNHDA and SQIVND (reference sequence). The CDR3 totals 14 residues. PCR primers comprised 60 Vbeta and 13 Jbeta primers. Measured with immunoSEQ multiplex PCR; TCRdb has only the in-frame clones, and not every one. The table lists approximately 100,000 clones, about 80% of them singletons. Although they were nominally healthy when sampled, donors likely had unrecorded immune exposures. Study-level findings and limits: CMV serostatus was the only immune exposure information that was available. Altogether, 160 or so TCR beta chains were recorded as cytomegalovirus-associated.

Material for sequencing was PBMCs. This clonotype was obtained from a woman under 30 in good health and CMV-seropositive. J is TRBJ2-5 and V is TRBV19; a weak D match, TRBD1 (6 bases). The CDR3 loop reads CASSIYRGQETQYF. DNA for the CDR3: TGTGCCAGTAGTATTTATCGGGGACAAGAGACTCAGTACTTC.